Sequencing of this T cell receptor (beta chain) was carried out in a study of blood T cells in healthy people across ages. General study points: Roughly linear age-related decline in beta diversity appeared, significant by age about 40.

Alongside a J-beta primer mix, a sample-barcoded 5' primer served in a second PCR lasting 7 to 11 cycles. All cDNA molecules were each tagged by a template-switch adaptor with 12 random nucleotides. MiXCR was run by TCRdb on the 5' RACE reads, yielding one entry per CDR3 protein. The profile shows roughly 730,000 distinct CDR3 sequences, approximately 53% of them singletons. Points on this clonotype: Its antigen is currently unknown.

V was shortened by 3 bases and J by 5 bases, with 11 bases between the two germline ends. CDR1 and CDR2 (germline): LGHNT, FRNRAP. The CDR3 sequence is 13 residues long. The genes are TRBV12-5 and TRBJ2-7; no reliable D call. This sequence was found in a middle-aged man in good health. The material sequenced was blood. The DNA of the CDR3 is TGTGCTAGTGGTTTCAGAGCTTCTGACGAGCAGTACTTC. As protein: CASGFRASDEQYF.